These T cell receptor beta chains were read from a single sample in a study of STAT5B mutations in CD4+ large granular lymphocyte leukemia. Clones were sequenced by immunoSEQ multiplex PCR, and TCRdb holds only the in-frame ones, with some missing. Of around 23,000 clones listed, about 81% are singletons. Sequenced sample: CD4+ T cells from blood buffy coats. These receptors were taken from a human donor in good health. Both conserved end residues are part of each CDR3. The order of the fields is V gene, J gene, D gene, clone size, CDR3 DNA, CDR3 protein. A D gene is named only where the DNA matches it firmly. Some rows mark clone size as missing; the rest say once, few, many or name a class of expanded clone.

V gene: TRBV30
J gene: TRBJ2-2
D gene: TRBD1
clone size: NA
CDR3 DNA: TGTGCCTGGAGCCACCGGGACAGGGTAACCGGGGAGCTGTTTTTT
CDR3 protein: CAWSHRDRVTGELFF

V gene: TRBV29-1
J gene: TRBJ2-1
D gene: NA
clone size: NA
CDR3 DNA: TGCAGCGTGGCCAGGGGTTCGGTGGGTGAGCAGTTCTTC
CDR3 protein: CSVARGSVGEQFF

V gene: TRBV4-2
J gene: TRBJ2-1
D gene: NA
clone size: NA
CDR3 DNA: TGTGCCAGCAGCCGAAGGAGGGGCGATGAGCAGTTCTTC
CDR3 protein: CASSRRRGDEQFF

V gene: TRBV15
J gene: TRBJ1-3
D gene: NA
clone size: NA
CDR3 DNA: TGTGCCACCAGCAGAGATTTTTCAGGGGCTGGAAACACCATATATTTT
CDR3 protein: CATSRDFSGAGNTIYF

V gene: TRBV9
J gene: TRBJ1-5
D gene: NA
clone size: NA
CDR3 DNA: TGTGCCAGCAGCGTAGTTGAGGGTCGGGTCGGTCAGCCCCAGCATTTT
CDR3 protein: CASSVVEGRVGQPQHF

V gene: TRBV7-3
J gene: TRBJ2-2
D gene: NA
clone size: few
CDR3 DNA: TGTGCCAGCAGCTCGATGGGACCCACCGGGGAGCTGTTTTTT
CDR3 protein: CASSSMGPTGELFF

V gene: TRBV5-1
J gene: TRBJ2-3
D gene: NA
clone size: NA
CDR3 DNA: TGCGCCAGCAGCGTAGCAGCGTCCTCGGTCACAGATACGCAGTATTTT
CDR3 protein: CASSVAASSVTDTQYF

V gene: TRBV5-6
J gene: TRBJ1-4
D gene: NA
clone size: NA
CDR3 DNA: TGTGCCAGCAGCCACAGGGAAAGCTCTGCAACTAATGAAAAACTGTTTTTT
CDR3 protein: CASSHRESSATNEKLFF

V gene: TRBV28
J gene: TRBJ1-1
D gene: NA
clone size: NA
CDR3 DNA: TGTGCCAGCAGTCGCCGGGACCCCAACACTGAAGCTTTCTTT
CDR3 protein: CASSRRDPNTEAFF

V gene: TRBV5-4
J gene: TRBJ1-3
D gene: NA
clone size: NA
CDR3 DNA: TGTGCCAGCAGCTTGGGGGGCGAGTCTGGAAACACCATATATTTT
CDR3 protein: CASSLGGESGNTIYF

V gene: TRBV2
J gene: TRBJ2-3
D gene: NA
clone size: NA
CDR3 DNA: TGTGCCAGCATAGCAGACAGATCCACAGATACGCAGTATTTT
CDR3 protein: CASIADRSTDTQYF

V gene: TRBV7-9
J gene: TRBJ2-7
D gene: NA
clone size: NA
CDR3 DNA: TGTGCCAGCAGCTTAGTGGGAATTAGGGACGTCTCCTACGAGCAGTACTTC
CDR3 protein: CASSLVGIRDVSYEQYF

V gene: TRBV18
J gene: TRBJ1-2
D gene: NA
clone size: few
CDR3 DNA: TGTGCCAGCTCACCAACCACTGTAGGAGTGGATGGCTACACCTTC
CDR3 protein: CASSPTTVGVDGYTF

V gene: TRBV30
J gene: TRBJ1-4
D gene: NA
clone size: NA
CDR3 DNA: TGTGCCTGGAGTGTACTGGGGTCCACTAATGAAAAACTGTTTTTT
CDR3 protein: CAWSVLGSTNEKLFF

V gene: TRBV10-3
J gene: TRBJ2-1
D gene: TRBD2
clone size: NA
CDR3 DNA: TGTGCCATCAGGGGGACTAGCGCAGACTACAATGAGCAGTTCTTC
CDR3 protein: CAIRGTSADYNEQFF

V gene: TRBV7-2
J gene: TRBJ1-2
D gene: NA
clone size: NA
CDR3 DNA: TGTGCCAGCAGCCGAGCGGGGGTGGTTGGCTACACCTTC
CDR3 protein: CASSRAGVVGYTF

V gene: TRBV7-9
J gene: TRBJ1-6
D gene: TRBD1
clone size: NA
CDR3 DNA: TGTGCCAGCAGCCAGGGACAGGGGTTTTATAATTCACCCCTCCACTTT
CDR3 protein: CASSQGQGFYNSPLHF

V gene: TRBV5-1
J gene: TRBJ1-1
D gene: NA
clone size: NA
CDR3 DNA: TGCGCCAGCAGCCCGGGGGGGGCAGGGAACACTGAAGCTTTCTTT
CDR3 protein: CASSPGGAGNTEAFF